The present T cell receptor beta chain was sequenced within a study of T cell responses to AZD1222 COVID-19 vaccine. Notes on the study in general: Sampling captured repertoires only after the peak T cell response. Regions 160-218 and 743-854 dominated among vaccine-associated CD4 TCRs spanning spike.

The V end lost 6 bases, the J end lost 8 bases, and 19 bases lay between the germline ends. The CDR3 length is 14 residues. Germline lookup yields CDR1 KGHSH and CDR2 LQKENI. Note on this clone: Its specificity is not known.

Sequenced by immunoSEQ multiplex PCR; TCRdb stores in-frame clones only, minus some. Of 85,000 to 90,000 clones in the sample, 85% to 90% were seen once. This clonotype was obtained from an adult who received the AZD1222 COVID-19 vaccine. Sequenced material: peripheral blood, taken 28 days after the second AZD1222 dose. J is TRBJ1-1 and V is TRBV18; a possible D gene is TRBD1 (6 bases). The CDR3 protein is CASSHSLDRLEAFF. CDR3 in DNA: TGTGCCAGCTCCCACTCTCTCGACAGGTTGGAAGCTTTCTTT. Based on the CDR3 plus reference TRBV18 and TRBJ1-1, the full variable domain is NAGVMQNPRHLVRRRGQEARLRCSPMKGHSHVYWYRQLPEEGLKFMVYLQKENIIDESGMPKERFSAEFPKEGPSILRIQQVVRGDSAAYFCASSHSLDRLEAFFGQGTRLTVV.